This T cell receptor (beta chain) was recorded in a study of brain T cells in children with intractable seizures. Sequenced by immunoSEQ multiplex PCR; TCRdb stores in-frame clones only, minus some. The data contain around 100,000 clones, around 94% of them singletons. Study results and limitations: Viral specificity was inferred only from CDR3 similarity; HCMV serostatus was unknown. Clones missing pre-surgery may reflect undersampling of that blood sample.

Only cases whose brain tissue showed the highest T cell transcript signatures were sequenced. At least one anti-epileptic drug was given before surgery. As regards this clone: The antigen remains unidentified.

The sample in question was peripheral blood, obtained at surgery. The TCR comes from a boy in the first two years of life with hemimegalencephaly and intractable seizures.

In DNA, the CDR3 is TGTGCCACCAGCAGCGGGTTCACAGGAGCCGGGGAGCTGTTTTTT. This codes for CATSSGFTGAGELFF. This chain links TRBV15 with TRBJ2-2, with D tentatively TRBD1 (5 bases). The CDR3 spans 15 residues. Looked up from germline, CDR1 is LNHNV and CDR2 is YYDKDF (reference sequence). V was cut by 3 bases and J by 6 bases, with 14 bases left in between. Drawing the rest from reference TRBV15 and TRBJ2-2, the complete variable domain is DAMVIQNPRYQVTQFGKPVTLSCSQTLNHNVMYWYQQKSSQAPKLLFHYYDKDFNNEADTPDNFQSRRPNTSFCFLDIRSPGLGDTAMYLCATSSGFTGAGELFFGEGSRLTVL.